The 5 T cell receptor beta chains presented below share a single source sample, sequenced in a study of molecular identifiers for immune sequencing clone quantification. TCRdb called the PCR reads again in MiXCR, with one record for every CDR3 protein. The sample has around 470,000 distinct CDR3 sequences; around 25% are singletons. Sequencing was carried out using naive CD8+ T cells from blood, with Jurkat cell RNA spiked in. The subset denotes: FACS-sorted CD8+CD4-CCR7+CD45RA+ naive T cells. All receptors derive from a human donor in good health. Some libraries in this study had Jurkat cell RNA spiked in.

In the case of this clonotype: Possible read error: a much larger clone is one base away. CDR3 sequence: CASSSALNSPLHF. CDR3 nucleotides: TGTGCCAGCAGCTCGGCCCTAAATTCACCCCTCCACTTT. The V and J genes are TRBV27 and TRBJ1-6; D not resolved. This CDR3 is 13 amino acids long. V was shortened by 6 bases and J by 7 bases, with 10 bases between the two germline ends. Per the germline V gene, CDR1 is MNHEY and CDR2 is SMNVEV (reference sequence).

This clonotype appeared many times. The V call is TRBV6-2 or TRBV6-3, the J call TRBJ2-2, with D unclear. This CDR3 is 14 amino acids long. Germline V gene sequence: CDR1 MNHEY, CDR2 SVGEGT. The germline V and J ends were trimmed by 7 bases and 6 bases, with 15 bases remaining between them. The CDR3 DNA reads as TGTGCCAGCACCCCCTTGTTGCTCCCCGGGGAGCTGTTTTTT. Translation gives CASTPLLLPGELFF.

The chain uses TRBV2 and TRBJ2-3, with 14 nucleotides matching TRBD2. The CDR3 contains 16 residues. The germline V gene encodes CDR1 SNHLY and CDR2 FYNNEI. The V segment lost 10 bases and the J segment 6 bases; nucleotides outside the gene matches: 12. The CDR3 sequence is CATPWRLAGGPDTQYF. The CDR3 nucleotides read TGTGCCACACCCTGGAGACTAGCGGGGGGGCCGGATACGCAGTATTTT.

This clonotype was found many times. The chain couples TRBV13 to TRBJ2-5; no clear D. CDR1 is PRHDT and CDR2 is FYEKMQ in the germline V gene (reference sequence). Deletions cut 4 bases from V and 3 bases from J, with 9 bases between. This CDR3 comprises 13 residues. Here the CDR3 reads CASSSREKETQYF. The CDR3 DNA reads TGTGCCAGCAGCTCCCGAGAAAAAGAGACCCAGTACTTC.

At least ten counts were recorded for this clonotype. The rearrangement links TRBV7-8 to TRBJ2-1; a weak D match, TRBD2 (7 bases). V was pared by 1 base and J by 7 bases, with 17 bases between. Germline V gene lookup returns CDR1 SGHVS and CDR2 FQNEAQ. The CDR3 is made up of 16 amino acids. The CDR3 sequence is CASSLVRRGGSNEQFF. In nucleotides, the CDR3 is TGTGCCAGCAGCTTAGTGAGGAGGGGGGGCTCGAATGAGCAGTTCTTC.